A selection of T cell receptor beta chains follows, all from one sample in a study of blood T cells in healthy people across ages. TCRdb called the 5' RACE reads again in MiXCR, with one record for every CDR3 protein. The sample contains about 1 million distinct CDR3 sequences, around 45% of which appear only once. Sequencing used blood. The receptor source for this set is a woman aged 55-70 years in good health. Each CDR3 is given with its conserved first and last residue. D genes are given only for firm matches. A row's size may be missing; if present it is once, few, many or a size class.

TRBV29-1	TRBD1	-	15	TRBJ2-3	CSVEGTGGAPDTQYF	TGCAGCGTTGAAGGGACAGGGGGCGCCCCAGATACGCAGTATTTT
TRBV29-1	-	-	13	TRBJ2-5	CSVEGQGIETQYF	TGCAGCGTTGAAGGGCAGGGGATTGAGACCCAGTACTTC
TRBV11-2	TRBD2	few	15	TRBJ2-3	CASSFRTSGPDTQYF	TGTGCCAGCAGCTTCAGGACTAGCGGGCCAGATACGCAGTATTTT
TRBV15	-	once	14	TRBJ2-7	CATSRDGAGYEQYF	TGTGCCACCAGCAGAGACGGGGCGGGCTACGAGCAGTACTTC
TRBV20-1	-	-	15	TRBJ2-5	CSARRTAVVQETQYF	TGCAGTGCTAGAAGGACAGCGGTCGTCCAAGAGACCCAGTACTTC
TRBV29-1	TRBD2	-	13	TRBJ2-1	CSVVGTSSNEQFF	TGCAGCGTTGTAGGGACTAGTTCCAATGAGCAGTTCTTC
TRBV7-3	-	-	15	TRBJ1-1	CASSLMSRLNTEAFF	TGTGCCAGCAGCTTAATGAGCAGGCTTAACACCGAAGCTTTCTTT
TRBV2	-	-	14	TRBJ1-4	CASTGQSDWRGLFF	TGTGCCAGCACCGGACAGTCGGACTGGAGAGGACTGTTTTTT
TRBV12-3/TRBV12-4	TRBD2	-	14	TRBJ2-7	CASSPGTSGSQQYF	TGTGCCAGCAGTCCCGGGACTAGCGGGAGTCAGCAGTACTTC
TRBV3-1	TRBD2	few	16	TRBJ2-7	CASSQGDAGGSYEQYF	TGTGCCAGCAGCCAAGGGGATGCGGGGGGCTCCTACGAGCAGTACTTC
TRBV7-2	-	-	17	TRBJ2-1	CASSLVNSPISYNEQFF	TGTGCCAGCAGCTTAGTGAACAGTCCGATTTCCTACAATGAGCAGTTCTTC
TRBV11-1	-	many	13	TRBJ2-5	CASSQTYQETQYF	TGTGCCAGCAGTCAAACCTACCAAGAGACCCAGTACTTC
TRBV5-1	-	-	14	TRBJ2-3	CASSLAGVTGTQYF	TGCGCCAGCAGCTTGGCGGGAGTGACAGGTACGCAGTATTTT
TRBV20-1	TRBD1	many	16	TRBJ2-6	CSASPGQGFGANVLTF	TGCAGTGCTAGCCCTGGACAGGGGTTTGGGGCCAACGTCCTGACTTTC
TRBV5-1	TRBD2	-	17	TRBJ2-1	CASSSWFLAGGLNEQFF	TGCGCCAGCAGCTCATGGTTCCTAGCGGGAGGACTCAATGAGCAGTTCTTC
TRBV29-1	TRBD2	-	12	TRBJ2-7	CSVVEGGDEQYF	TGCAGCGTTGTTGAGGGAGGGGACGAGCAGTACTTC
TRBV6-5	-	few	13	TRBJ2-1	CASSYSKYNEQFF	TGTGCCAGCAGTTACTCCAAGTACAATGAGCAGTTCTTC
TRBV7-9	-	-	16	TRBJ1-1	CASSPSLDRSRTEAFF	TGTGCCAGCAGCCCCTCTTTGGACAGAAGTAGAACTGAAGCTTTCTTT
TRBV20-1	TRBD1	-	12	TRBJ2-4	CSAIRGKNIQYF	TGCAGTGCTATCAGGGGGAAAAACATTCAGTACTTC
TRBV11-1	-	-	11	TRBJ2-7	CAGSHANEQYF	TGTGCCGGCAGCCATGCGAACGAGCAGTACTTC
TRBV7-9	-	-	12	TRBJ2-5	CASSLERLGAYF	TGTGCCAGCAGCTTAGAAAGACTAGGGGCGTACTTC
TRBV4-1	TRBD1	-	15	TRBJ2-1	CASSQGPGGAAEQFF	TGCGCCAGCAGCCAAGGTCCAGGGGGCGCGGCTGAGCAGTTCTTC
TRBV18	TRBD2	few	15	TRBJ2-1	CASSPPQRGNNEQFF	TGTGCCAGCTCACCACCGCAGCGGGGTAACAATGAGCAGTTCTTC
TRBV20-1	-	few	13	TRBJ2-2	CSAMWQNTGELFF	TGCAGTGCTATGTGGCAGAACACCGGGGAGCTGTTTTTT
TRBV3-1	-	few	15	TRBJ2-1	CASSQSSYSVNEQFF	TGTGCCAGCAGCCAATCATCATATAGCGTCAATGAGCAGTTCTTC
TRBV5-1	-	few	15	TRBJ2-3	CASRMTGSLGDTQYF	TGCGCCAGCAGGATGACAGGTTCCCTCGGAGATACGCAGTATTTT
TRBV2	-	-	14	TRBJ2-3	CASRPTELTDTQYF	TGTGCCAGCAGGCCTACGGAGCTGACAGATACGCAGTATTTT
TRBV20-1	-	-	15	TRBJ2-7	CSARDSYDIRYEQYF	TGCAGTGCTAGAGATAGCTATGATATAAGGTACGAGCAGTACTTC
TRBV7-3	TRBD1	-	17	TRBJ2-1	CASSLGPLDRGNNEQFF	TGTGCCAGCAGCTTGGGCCCTCTGGACAGGGGAAACAATGAGCAGTTCTTC
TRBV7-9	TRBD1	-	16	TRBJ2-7	CASSLAKGQTDYEQYF	TGTGCCAGCAGCTTAGCGAAGGGACAGACCGACTACGAGCAGTACTTC
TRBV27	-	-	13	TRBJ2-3	CASNPGDTDTQYF	TGTGCCAGCAACCCGGGAGACACAGATACGCAGTATTTT
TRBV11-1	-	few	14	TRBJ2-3	CATRRDLRADTQYF	TGTGCCACAAGGAGGGATTTGAGAGCAGATACGCAGTATTTT
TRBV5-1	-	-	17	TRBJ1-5	CASSLGGAGSSNQPQHF	TGCGCCAGCAGCTTGGGGGGGGCAGGTTCTAGCAATCAGCCCCAGCATTTT
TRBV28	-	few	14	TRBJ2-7	CASSPGVGIYEQYF	TGTGCCAGCAGCCCAGGAGTGGGAATCTACGAGCAGTACTTC
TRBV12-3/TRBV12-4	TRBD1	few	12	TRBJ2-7	CASSLGTGGQYF	TGTGCCAGCAGTCTAGGGACAGGCGGGCAGTACTTC
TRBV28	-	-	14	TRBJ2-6	CASSLMAGANVLTF	TGTGCCAGCAGTTTGATGGCTGGGGCCAACGTCCTGACTTTC
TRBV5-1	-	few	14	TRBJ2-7	CASTESGTNYEQYF	TGCGCCAGCACCGAATCCGGGACAAACTACGAGCAGTACTTC
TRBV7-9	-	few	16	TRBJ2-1	CASSLVSRFGTGEQFF	TGTGCCAGCAGCTTAGTATCTCGCTTCGGGACTGGTGAGCAGTTCTTC
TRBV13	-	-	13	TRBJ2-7	CASSQRSSYEQYF	TGTGCCAGCAGCCAAAGGAGCTCCTACGAGCAGTACTTC
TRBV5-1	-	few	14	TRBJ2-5	CASSLSSPPETQYF	TGCGCCAGCAGCTTGTCTTCCCCCCCGGAGACCCAGTACTTC
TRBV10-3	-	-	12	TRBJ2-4	CAISAGENIQYF	TGTGCCATCAGTGCTGGGGAAAACATTCAGTACTTC
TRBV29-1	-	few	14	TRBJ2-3	CSVLDAGRTDTQYF	TGCAGCGTTCTGGATGCGGGCCGCACAGATACGCAGTATTTT
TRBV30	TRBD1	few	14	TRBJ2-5	CAWGLSGTEETQYF	TGTGCCTGGGGGCTCTCCGGGACAGAAGAGACCCAGTACTTC
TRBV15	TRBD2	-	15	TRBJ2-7	CATSRFLAGEGEQYF	TGTGCCACCAGCAGATTCCTAGCGGGAGAGGGGGAGCAGTACTTC
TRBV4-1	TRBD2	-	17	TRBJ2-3	CASSQEALAVSTDTQYF	TGCGCCAGCAGCCAAGAGGCACTAGCGGTGAGCACAGATACGCAGTATTTT
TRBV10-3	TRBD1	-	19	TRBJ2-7	CAISETWTGITIPGAEQYF	TGTGCCATCAGTGAGACGTGGACAGGGATAACGATCCCCGGGGCCGAGCAGTACTTC